Listed here are 10 T cell receptor beta chains from one sample, sequenced in a study of T cell changes during pregnancy in multiple sclerosis. Assay: immunoSEQ multiplex PCR; the TCRdb copy retains only in-frame clones and omits some. The sample gives fewer than 85,000 clones, 90% to 95% of which show up once; 0.85% to 1.2% is in the top ten. The sample consisted of peripheral blood, taken in the second trimester of pregnancy. All receptors derive from a female donor with multiple sclerosis, enrolled in a pregnancy study.

The chain joins TRBV21-1 to TRBJ1-2; TRBD1 is the table's D call and was not checked against the DNA. TRBV21-1 is termed a pseudogene. The CDR3 is 16 amino acids. The CDR3 loop reads CASSKPTPGTNYGYTF. DNA of the CDR3: TGTGCCAGCAGCAAACCCACACCAGGTACCAACTATGGCTACACCTTC.

This chain connects TRBV27 to TRBJ1-1; maybe TRBD1 (6 bases). The CDR3 has 13 residues. In germline, CDR1 is MNHEY, CDR2 SMNVEV (reference sequence). The V end lost 5 bases, the J end lost 0 bases, and 7 bases lay between the germline ends. The CDR3 region has the DNA TGTGCCAGCAGTCGGACAGTGAACACTGAAGCTTTCTTT. Translation: CASSRTVNTEAFF.

The chain carries TRBV4-3 and TRBJ2-3, with D tentatively TRBD1 (5 bases). Between the trimmed V and J ends, which lost 0 bases and 0 bases, there was a span of 19 bases. Germline V gene sequence: CDR1 LGHNA, CDR2 YSLEER. The CDR3 covers 19 residues. The CDR3 DNA sequence: TGCGCCAGCAGCCAAGATCTTTTTCAGGGATCGTATAGCACAGATACGCAGTATTTT. It codes for CASSQDLFQGSYSTDTQYF.

The chain links TRBV6-6 to TRBJ2-5, with unresolved D. V gave up 5 bases and J gave up 1 base, with 8 bases separating them. Germline V gene data show CDR1 as MNHNY and CDR2 as SVGAGI (reference sequence). The CDR3 runs 13 residues. Here the CDR3 DNA reads TGTGCCAGCAGTCCCGTCTTCCAAGAGACCCAGTACTTC. It specifies CASSPVFQETQYF.

V is TRBV30 and J is TRBJ1-5; 9 bases line up with TRBD1. Germline CDR1 is GTSNPN and CDR2 is SVGIG (reference sequence). V dropped 7 bases and J dropped 6; count of bases not matched to a gene: 7. The CDR3 is 13 residues long. CDR3 sequence (DNA): TGTGCCTCTGGGACAGGGTTAGGTCAGCCCCAGCATTTT. As protein: CASGTGLGQPQHF.

The chain joins TRBV2 to TRBJ2-7; 7 bases map to TRBD1. This CDR3 has 14 amino acids. Germline V gene sequence: CDR1 SNHLY, CDR2 FYNNEI. V shed 4 bases, J shed 2 bases, and the junction held 5 bases outside the gene matches. CDR3 in DNA: TGTGCCAGCAGTGCCAGACAGGGAACCTACGAGCAGTACTTC. Translating gives CASSARQGTYEQYF.

The rearrangement joins TRBV27 to TRBJ2-5, with 8 nucleotides matching TRBD2. Per the germline V gene, CDR1 is MNHEY and CDR2 is SMNVEV (reference sequence). V lost 3 bases and J lost 5; bases outside the gene matches: 8. The CDR3 runs 15 residues. CDR3 sequence (DNA): TGTGCCAGCAGTTTGGGGGGACTAGGTGAGGAGACCCAGTACTTC. It is translated as CASSLGGLGEETQYF.

CDR3 bases: TGTGCCAGCTCACCGGTCCCAGGGACACTCACCTACGAGCAGTACTTC. Its protein product is CASSPVPGTLTYEQYF. The rearrangement uses TRBV18 and TRBJ2-7; TRBD1 is a possible D gene (6 bases). Germline loops: CDR1 KGHSH, CDR2 LQKENI. Trimming cost V 3 bases and J 2 bases, with 17 bases left between them. The CDR3 is 16 amino acids.

This sequence joins TRBV7-8 and TRBJ2-3; 9 bases are a match to TRBD1. This CDR3 is built from 15 residues. Germline CDR1 reads SGHVS; CDR2 reads FQNEAQ. V shed 5 bases, J shed 0 bases, and the junction held 3 bases outside the gene matches. CDR3 DNA: TGTGCCAGCAGCCCACAGGGGGCCAGCACAGATACGCAGTATTTT. It encodes CASSPQGASTDTQYF.

This chain links TRBV5-6 with TRBJ2-5; 10 bases map to TRBD1. The trim removed 2 bases at V and 2 bases at J, leaving 9 bases unmatched. The CDR3 contains 17 residues. CDR1 and CDR2 from the germline V gene are SGHDT and YYEEEE. The CDR3 loop reads CASSLGGTGVGQETQYF. The DNA for the CDR3 is TGTGCCAGCAGCTTAGGGGGGACAGGGGTCGGACAAGAGACCCAGTACTTC.